A single sample is the source of the 23 T cell receptor beta chains below, sequenced in a study of long-term antiretroviral therapy in people with HIV. Version v3.0 of the immunoSEQ assay was performed at survey level. Sequenced by immunoSEQ multiplex PCR; TCRdb stores in-frame clones only, minus some. Of 10,000 to 15,000 clones detected, about 78% appear once; the ten largest clones hold 13% to 15%. The specimen was unsorted PBMCs, collected 1.3 years after starting antiretroviral therapy. These receptors originate from a woman between 18 and 29 years old with HIV.

The chain links TRBV9 to TRBJ2-2; D could derive from TRBD1 or TRBD2 (7 bases each). Germline CDR1 is SGDLS and CDR2 is YYNGEE. This CDR3 contains 14 residues. Trimming removed 6 bases from V and 6 bases from J, with 15 bases in between. CDR3 protein: CASKGGGLPGELFF. The CDR3 bases are TGTGCCAGCAAGGGAGGGGGCCTTCCCGGGGAGCTGTTTTTT.

This clone was detected a few times. V and J are TRBV15 and TRBJ1-5; 7 bases align to TRBD1. V dropped 4 bases and J dropped 3; count of bases not matched to a gene: 3. The CDR3 covers 14 residues. Germline CDR1 is LNHNV and CDR2 is YYDKDF (reference sequence). The CDR3 here is CATSTDRNNQPQHF. CDR3 DNA: TGTGCCACCAGCACGGACAGGAACAATCAGCCCCAGCATTTT.

The CDR3 here is CAIRLTGGNTEAFF. CDR3 DNA sequence: TGTGCCATCAGGCTTACAGGGGGGAACACTGAAGCTTTCTTT. The rearrangement joins TRBV10-3 to TRBJ1-1, with 8 bases identical to TRBD1. Germline lookup yields CDR1 ENHRY and CDR2 SYGVKD. This CDR3 is 14 amino acids long. J gave up 1 base and V 6 bases, and 4 bases lay outside the gene matches.

V is TRBV7-2 and J is TRBJ1-1; D is perhaps TRBD1 (6 bases). Between the trimmed V and J ends, which lost 5 bases and 10 bases, there was a span of 17 bases. CDR3 length: 13 amino acids. Germline CDR1 is SGHTA and CDR2 is FQGNSA. The CDR3 sequence is CASSPFLFRGAFF. CDR3 bases: TGTGCCAGCAGCCCCTTCCTGTTCAGGGGAGCTTTCTTT. Using reference TRBV7-2 and TRBJ1-1 for the parts outside the CDR3, the full variable domain is GAGVSQSPSNKVTEKGKDVELRCDPISGHTALYWYRQSLGQGLEFLIYFQGNSAPDKSGLPSDRFSAERTGGSVSTLTIQRTQQEDSAVYLCASSPFLFRGAFFGQGTRLTVV.

The sample holds one count of this clone. The CDR3 region has the DNA TGTGCCAGCAGTCTCTCGGGACTAGCGGGGATCAATGAGCAGTTCTTC. Its translation is CASSLSGLAGINEQFF. V usage is TRBV27 and J usage is TRBJ2-1; 13 bases line up with TRBD2. Germline V gives CDR1 MNHEY, CDR2 SMNVEV (reference sequence). This CDR3 comprises 16 residues. J gave up 6 bases and V 5 bases, and 7 bases lay outside the gene matches.

The chain employs TRBV5-1 and TRBJ2-3; TRBD1 might be the D (6 bases). Trimming cost V 5 bases and J 3 bases, with 16 bases left between them. The CDR3 has 15 residues. Germline V gives CDR1 SGHRS, CDR2 YFSETQ. DNA for the CDR3: TGCGCCAGCAGTTTACAGGGAGACGGGACAGATACGCAGTATTTT. Translating gives CASSLQGDGTDTQYF. The full variable domain, in which reference TRBV5-1 and TRBJ2-3 provide the parts outside the CDR3, is KAGVTQTPRYLIKTRGQQVTLSCSPISGHRSVSWYQQTPGQGLQFLFEYFSETQRNKGNFPGRFSGRQFSNSRSEMNVSTLELGDSALYLCASSLQGDGTDTQYFGPGTRLTVL.

The chain joins TRBV7-2 to TRBJ1-5; D is uncertain. The CDR3 sequence is 13 residues long. Between the trimmed V and J ends, which lost 1 base and 3 bases, there was a span of 4 bases. CDR1 is SGHTA and CDR2 is FQGNSA in the germline V gene. CDR3 DNA: TGTGCCAGCAGCTTAGATCCCAATCAGCCCCAGCATTTT. It yields the protein CASSLDPNQPQHF.

V and J are TRBV4-3 and TRBJ1-3; D not certain. Trimming took 1 base from V and 0 from J, leaving 13 bases between them. Germline loops: CDR1 LGHNA, CDR2 YSLEER. This CDR3 is 17 amino acids long. CDR3 sequence reads: CASSQGSDSYSGNTIYF. CDR3 nucleotides: TGCGCCAGCAGCCAAGGATCGGACTCCTACTCTGGAAACACCATATATTTT.

This chain joins TRBV5-4 and TRBJ1-2; D not resolved. CDR1 SGHNT and CDR2 YYREEE come from the germline V gene (reference sequence). Deletions cut 0 bases from V and 2 bases from J, with 8 bases between. The CDR3 sequence is 14 residues long. The CDR3 nucleotides are TGTGCCAGCAGCTTGGCTACGGAAAACTATGGCTACACCTTC. Translated, it gives CASSLATENYGYTF. The variable domain in full, with the rest retrieved from reference TRBV5-4 and TRBJ1-2, is ETGVTQSPTHLIKTRGQQVTLRCSSQSGHNTVSWYQQALGQGPQFIFQYYREEENGRGNFPPRFSGLQFPNYSSELNVNALELDDSALYLCASSLATENYGYTFGSGTRLTVV.

The chain couples TRBV5-1 to TRBJ2-1, with D perhaps TRBD2 (6 bases). V was pared by 2 bases and J by 10 bases, with 13 bases between. Per germline, CDR1 SGHRS and CDR2 YFSETQ. CDR3 length equals 13 residues. Here the CDR3 reads CASSFGRGQEQFF. The CDR3 nucleotides read TGCGCCAGCAGCTTCGGGCGGGGCCAAGAGCAGTTCTTC.

The genes are TRBV5-1 and TRBJ2-5; D unresolved. Between the trimmed V and J ends, which lost 0 bases and 4 bases, there was a span of 4 bases. Germline CDR1 SGHRS, CDR2 YFSETQ. The CDR3 is 12 residues long. The CDR3 sequence is CASSLGRETQYF. CDR3 DNA: TGCGCCAGCAGCTTGGGACGAGAGACCCAGTACTTC. The whole variable domain, filled in from reference TRBV5-1 and TRBJ2-5, reads KAGVTQTPRYLIKTRGQQVTLSCSPISGHRSVSWYQQTPGQGLQFLFEYFSETQRNKGNFPGRFSGRQFSNSRSEMNVSTLELGDSALYLCASSLGRETQYFGPGTRLLVL.

J is TRBJ1-5 and V is TRBV5-1; D unresolved. CDR3 length: 13 amino acids. The V end lost 4 bases, the J end lost 5 bases, and 10 bases lay between the germline ends. The germline V gene has CDR1 SGHRS and CDR2 YFSETQ. The CDR3, as DNA: TGCGCCAGCAGCCTTTCTACTGATCAGCCCCAGCATTTT. Amino acid sequence: CASSLSTDQPQHF.

V and J are TRBV6-6 and TRBJ2-3; a possible D gene is TRBD1 (5 bases). V was pared by 0 bases and J by 6 bases, with 13 bases between. This CDR3 is 15 amino acids long. Germline CDR1 is MNHNY and CDR2 is SVGAGI (reference sequence). The DNA for the CDR3 is TGTGCCAGCAGTTACTCCGGGCGGCAGGGTGATACGCAGTATTTT. Protein sequence: CASSYSGRQGDTQYF.

By sample fraction, this clone is medium-sized (0.01 to 0.1%). This sample includes further DNA sequences coding for the same CDR3. The CDR3 sequence: CASSFLSGTDTQYF. The CDR3 region has the DNA TGTGCCAGCAGTTTCTTGTCGGGGACAGATACGCAGTATTTT. This chain connects TRBV28 to TRBJ2-3, with D tentatively TRBD2 (5 bases). CDR3 length equals 14 residues. V lost 3 bases and J lost 3, with 10 bases in between. CDR1 MDHEN and CDR2 SYDVKM come from the germline V gene.

The rearrangement joins TRBV28 to TRBJ1-1, with 7 bases fitting TRBD1. The V gene end was trimmed by 4 bases and the J gene end by 7 bases; junction bases not matched to a gene: 12. This CDR3 spans 15 amino acids. Germline V gene sequence: CDR1 MDHEN, CDR2 SYDVKM. CDR3 coding DNA: TGTGCCAGCAGTTCCCTTTCCTTACAGGGGATTGAAGCTTTCTTT. Translating gives CASSSLSLQGIEAFF.

The genes are TRBV18 and TRBJ2-7; D possibly uses TRBD1 or TRBD2 (6 bases each). The CDR3 is 18 amino acids. V lost 6 bases to trimming and J lost 0 bases, with 24 bases between them. Germline CDR1 KGHSH, CDR2 LQKENI. CDR3 residues: CASSRGSTGNPNSYEQYF. CDR3 in DNA: TGTGCCAGCTCCCGGGGGTCTACAGGGAATCCTAACTCCTACGAGCAGTACTTC. Full variable domain (remainder filled in from reference TRBV18 and TRBJ2-7): NAGVMQNPRHLVRRRGQEARLRCSPMKGHSHVYWYRQLPEEGLKFMVYLQKENIIDESGMPKERFSAEFPKEGPSILRIQQVVRGDSAAYFCASSRGSTGNPNSYEQYFGPGTRLTVT.

The rearrangement uses TRBV7-2 and TRBJ2-7, with 8 bases that match TRBD2. The CDR3 is 17 residues long. Germline CDR1 reads SGHTA; CDR2 reads FQGNSA. V shed 0 bases, J shed 1 base, and the junction held 8 bases outside the gene matches. As DNA, the CDR3 is TGTGCCAGCAGCTTAGCGCCCCCTGGCGGGGGGTCCTACGAGCAGTACTTC. Translating it yields CASSLAPPGGGSYEQYF.

The chain recombines TRBV5-4 with TRBJ1-2; 7 nucleotides match TRBD1. In germline, CDR1 is SGHNT, CDR2 YYREEE (reference sequence). This CDR3 comprises 17 residues. V dropped 0 bases and J dropped 3; count of bases not matched to a gene: 11. The CDR3 loop is CASSLGEDRAVYYGYTF. DNA of the CDR3: TGTGCCAGCAGCTTGGGCGAAGACAGGGCGGTATACTATGGCTACACCTTC. Looking up the rest from reference TRBV5-4 and TRBJ1-2 gives the full variable domain: ETGVTQSPTHLIKTRGQQVTLRCSSQSGHNTVSWYQQALGQGPQFIFQYYREEENGRGNFPPRFSGLQFPNYSSELNVNALELDDSALYLCASSLGEDRAVYYGYTFGSGTRLTVV.

V and J are TRBV30 and TRBJ2-3; 8 nucleotides match TRBD1. The CDR3 has 17 amino acids. J gave up 6 bases and V 3 bases, and 17 bases lay outside the gene matches. Germline V CDR1 and CDR2: GTSNPN, SVGIG (reference sequence). CDR3 in amino acids: CAWSDRTGNFRSDTQYF. In nucleotides, the CDR3 is TGTGCCTGGAGCGACAGGACAGGGAATTTTCGATCGGATACGCAGTATTTT.

This clone was observed a handful of times. The chain carries TRBV7-6 and TRBJ1-3; no definite D call. The CDR3 runs to 16 residues. Trimming removed 5 bases at V and 1 base at J, with 15 bases between. CDR1 and CDR2 from the germline V gene are SGHVS and FNYEAQ. Here the CDR3 reads CASSPAPGLSGNTIYF. For the CDR3, the DNA is TGTGCCAGCAGCCCAGCGCCGGGTCTTTCTGGAAACACCATATATTTT.

The chain joins TRBV25-1 to TRBJ1-2; no firm D call. Between the trimmed V and J ends, which lost 5 bases and 8 bases, there was a span of 21 bases. CDR3 length equals 15 residues. CDR1 is MGHDK and CDR2 is SYGVNS in the germline V gene. The CDR3 DNA sequence: TGTGCCAGCAGTACCAAGGGCCCTCGGAGGCGGGGCTACACCTTC. Translating gives CASSTKGPRRRGYTF.

The chain links TRBV7-2 to TRBJ1-6, with D unresolved. The germline gives CDR1 SGHTA, CDR2 FQGNSA. The CDR3 runs 17 residues. The V end lost 1 base, the J end lost 3 bases, and 13 bases lay between the germline ends. Here the CDR3 reads CASSLDGPEDYNSPLHF. The CDR3 DNA sequence: TGTGCCAGCAGCTTAGACGGGCCGGAAGACTATAATTCACCCCTCCACTTT.

The chain carries TRBV11-2 and TRBJ2-7, with D possibly matching TRBD2 (5 bases). V gave up 10 bases and J gave up 0 bases, with 13 bases separating them. The CDR3 totals 13 residues. Germline V lookup: CDR1 SGHAT, CDR2 FQNNGV. CDR3 residues: CAILRGDSYEQYF. The DNA of the CDR3 is TGTGCCATCCTCCGGGGAGACTCCTACGAGCAGTACTTC.